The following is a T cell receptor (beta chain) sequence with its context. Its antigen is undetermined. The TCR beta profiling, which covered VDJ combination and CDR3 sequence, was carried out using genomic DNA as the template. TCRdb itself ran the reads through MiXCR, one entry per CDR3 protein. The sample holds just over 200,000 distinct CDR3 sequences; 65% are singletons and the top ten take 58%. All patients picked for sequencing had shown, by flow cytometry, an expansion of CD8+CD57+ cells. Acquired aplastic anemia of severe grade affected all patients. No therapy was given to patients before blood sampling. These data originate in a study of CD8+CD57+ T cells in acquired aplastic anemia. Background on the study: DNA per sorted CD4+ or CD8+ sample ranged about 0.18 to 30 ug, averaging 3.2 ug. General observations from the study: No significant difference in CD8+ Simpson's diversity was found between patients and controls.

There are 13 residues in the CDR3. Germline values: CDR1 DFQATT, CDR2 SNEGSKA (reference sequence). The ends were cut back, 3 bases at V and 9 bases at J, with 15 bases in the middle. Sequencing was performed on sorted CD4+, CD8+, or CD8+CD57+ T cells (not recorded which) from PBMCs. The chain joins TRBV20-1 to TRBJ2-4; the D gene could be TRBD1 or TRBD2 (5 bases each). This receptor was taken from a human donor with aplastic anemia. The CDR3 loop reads CSARVGTGGIQYF. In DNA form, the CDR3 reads TGCAGTGCTAGGGTAGGCACTGGGGGCATTCAGTACTTC.